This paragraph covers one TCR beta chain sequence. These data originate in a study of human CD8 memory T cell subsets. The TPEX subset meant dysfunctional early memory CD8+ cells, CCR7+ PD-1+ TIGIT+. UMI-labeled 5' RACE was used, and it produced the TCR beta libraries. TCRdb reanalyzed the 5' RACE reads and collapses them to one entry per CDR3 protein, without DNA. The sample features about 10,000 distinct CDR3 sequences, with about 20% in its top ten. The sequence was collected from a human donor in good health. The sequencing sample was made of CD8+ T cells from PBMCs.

Here the CDR3 reads CASTDRGLGEQYF. V and J are TRBV27 and TRBJ2-7; TCRdb designates TRBD1, a call that cannot be tested without DNA. The CDR3 sequence is 13 residues long. CDR1 and CDR2 (germline): MNHEY, SMNVEV (reference sequence).